This T cell receptor beta chain came from a study of cytomegalovirus exposure and HLA in healthy donors. About the research overall: Most genotyped donors, around 78% of about 430, had Caucasian-associated genetic ancestry.

The germline CDR1 and CDR2 sequences are SGHTA and FQGNSA. V was clipped by 5 bases and J by 5 bases, with 9 bases between them. The CDR3 spans 12 residues. Nominal health characterized the donors when sampled, though unrecorded immune exposures were likely. Notes on this clone: Its antigen is unidentified. The sample contains more than one DNA sequence encoding this CDR3.

PCR employed 60 Vbeta and 13 Jbeta primers. Produced via immunoSEQ multiplex PCR; TCRdb's table is partial and in-frame only. Listed are about 140,000 clones; over 2% falls within the top ten. Study-level points and caveats: Most subjects had HLA-A and HLA-B alleles reportedly predicted accurately by TCR beta sequences.

The clonotype comes from a woman in her late teens or twenties in good health and CMV-seronegative. Sequenced input: PBMCs. The chain recombines TRBV7-2 with TRBJ1-2; D gene ambiguous. CDR3 residues: CASSEGVYGYTF. The CDR3 DNA is TGTGCCAGCAGCGAAGGAGTGTATGGCTACACCTTC.